The rows below give T cell receptor beta chains drawn from one sample of a study of CD8 T cells in Susac syndrome. From the immunoSEQ multiplex PCR reads, TCRdb called clonotypes with MiXCR, one entry per CDR3 protein. Altogether a few hundred thousand distinct CDR3 sequences are present, roughly 96% being singletons, with the ten largest covering about 0.091%. The sequencing sample was made of CD4+ T cells from PBMCs. Every receptor here comes from a human donor with multiple sclerosis. Both conserved end residues are part of each CDR3. Each record gives: CDR3 protein, CDR3 DNA, V gene, D gene, J gene, clone size. A D gene is named only where the DNA matches it firmly. Clone size is given for some rows only: seen once, a few or many times, or a class if the clone is expanded.

CASSQALNSYEQYF | TGTGCCAGCAGCCAAGCCCTAAACTCCTACGAGCAGTACTTC | TRBV3-1 | . | TRBJ2-7 | .
CASSGPTDTQYF | TGTGCCAGCAGTGGTCCCACAGATACGCAGTATTTT | TRBV6-6 | . | TRBJ2-3 | .
CASSQDLFRESGELFF | TGTGCCAGCAGCCAAGATCTTTTCCGGGAGTCCGGGGAGCTGTTTTTT | TRBV14 | . | TRBJ2-2 | .
CASSGSTGTNEKLFF | TGTGCCAGCAGCGGTAGCACAGGGACTAATGAAAAACTGTTTTTT | TRBV7-6 | . | TRBJ1-4 | .
CASSLWGVDSPLHF | TGTGCCAGCAGCTTATGGGGGGTCGATTCACCCCTCCACTTT | TRBV7-3 | . | TRBJ1-6 | .
CASSLPFGSSYEQYF | TGTGCCAGCAGCTTACCATTCGGGTCCTCCTACGAGCAGTACTTC | TRBV7-3 | . | TRBJ2-7 | .
CASSLAGLAGGGSETQYF | TGCGCCAGCAGCTTGGCCGGACTTGCTGGCGGAGGATCGGAGACCCAGTACTTC | TRBV5-1 | . | TRBJ2-5 | once
CSAPTSGSRNEQFF | TGCAGTGCCCCGACTAGCGGGAGTCGGAATGAGCAGTTCTTC | TRBV20-1 | TRBD2 | TRBJ2-1 | .
CSVEKGRGRGTETFF | TGCAGCGTTGAAAAGGGCCGGGGGCGCGGGACTGAAACTTTCTTT | TRBV29-1 | . | TRBJ1-1 | .
CASSSSRGYEQYF | TGTGCCAGCAGCTCTTCCCGGGGGTACGAGCAGTACTTC | TRBV7-2 | . | TRBJ2-7 | .
CASSQARGVGTDTQYF | TGTGCCAGCAGCCAAGCGAGGGGGGTTGGGACAGATACGCAGTATTTT | TRBV3-1 | . | TRBJ2-3 | .
CASRGNMNTEAFF | TGTGCCAGCAGGGGCAACATGAACACTGAAGCTTTCTTT | TRBV27 | . | TRBJ1-1 | .
CASSVLRSSYEQYF | TGTGCCAGCAGCGTCCTAAGGAGCTCCTACGAGCAGTACTTC | TRBV5-6 | . | TRBJ2-7 | once
CSAARGLHKEGYTF | TGCAGTGCCGCCCGGGGACTACATAAGGAAGGCTACACCTTC | TRBV20-1 | . | TRBJ1-2 | .
CAWSLRSRAGELFF | TGTGCCTGGAGTCTCCGTAGTCGGGCCGGGGAGCTGTTTTTT | TRBV30 | . | TRBJ2-2 | .
CASSGQGEGPNYGYTF | TGTGCCAGCAGCGGACAGGGGGAGGGACCTAACTATGGCTACACCTTC | TRBV7-6 | TRBD1 | TRBJ1-2 | once
CASSRPSWVYNEQFF | TGTGCCAGCAGCCGGCCCTCGTGGGTCTACAATGAGCAGTTCTTC | TRBV11-1 | . | TRBJ2-1 | .